This T cell receptor (beta chain) was captured by sequencing in a study of T-cell reconstitution after alpha-beta-depleted transplantation in children. Study observations and caveats: Several hundred expanded graft clones reportedly supplied alpha-beta T cells about two months after transplant. From newly produced T cells came most of the T-cell counts and diversity one year after transplant.

TCRbeta library preparation incorporated unique molecular identifiers. TCRdb recomputed calls from the PCR reads with MiXCR, one row per CDR3 protein. The sample records approximately 800,000 distinct CDR3 sequences, roughly 16% being singletons. This clonotype was recorded at least ten times. Its antigen is not identified. CDR1 SGHRS and CDR2 YFSETQ come from the germline V gene. The CDR3 is 15 residues long. J was trimmed by 2 bases and V by 4 bases; bases with no gene match: 5. This sequence originates from a male patient younger than 18 who had a stem cell transplant for acute lymphoblastic leukemia, so the T cells may come from the graft donor. The chain combines TRBV5-1 with TRBJ2-5; 10 bases fit TRBD2. Sequenced material: PBMCs, mostly from graft donor cells, taken 360 days after TCRalphabeta/CD19-depleted stem cell transplant. The CDR3 region is CASSPWTSGQETQYF. Written as DNA, the CDR3 is TGCGCCAGCAGCCCCTGGACTAGCGGACAAGAGACCCAGTACTTC. Full variable domain (remainder filled in from reference TRBV5-1 and TRBJ2-5): KAGVTQTPRYLIKTRGQQVTLSCSPISGHRSVSWYQQTPGQGLQFLFEYFSETQRNKGNFPGRFSGRQFSNSRSEMNVSTLELGDSALYLCASSPWTSGQETQYFGPGTRLLVL.